This T cell receptor beta chain originates from a study of T cell repertoires in cytomegalovirus infection. Study-wide context: HLA-C-restricted CMV epitopes, recently identified, and well-studied HLA-B-restricted ones were used by the study. A matching HLA type, together with CMV infection, was signaled by public TCR beta signatures.

Findings of the study overall: HLA-C-restricted CMV clonotypes gave the most frequent clonotype in two of eight donors. People with CMV and the relevant HLA were identified by cumulative public TCR beta family frequency.

The germline V and J ends were trimmed by 0 bases and 1 base, with 7 bases remaining between them. CDR3 size: 15 residues. CDR1 is LNHNV and CDR2 is YYDKDF in the germline V gene (reference sequence). Via MiXCR, TCRdb re-called the reads, giving one row per CDR3 protein. Of approximately 1,000,000 distinct CDR3 sequences in the sample, approximately 30% are singletons; the top ten hold roughly 13%. This clonotype occurred a few times. Its antigen is undetermined. The chain links TRBV15 to TRBJ1-5; no definite D call. The sequence derives from a human donor in good health (CMV status not recorded). Some clones in this sample may be carry-over from other donors' samples. The sequencing here drew on cultured CD8+ T cells from PBMCs, taken from culture after CMV antigen stimulation. Here the CDR3 DNA reads TGTGCCACCAGCAGAGATGGGAAGAGCAATCAGCCCCAGCATTTT. It is translated as CATSRDGKSNQPQHF.